A single T cell receptor beta chain is shown here with its context. Per germline, CDR1 WSHSY and CDR2 SAAADI. Trimming left V 3 bases short and J 7 bases short, with 18 bases between. This CDR3 spans 15 amino acids. The sample originates from a study of blood T cell repertoires in COVID-19. As originally analysed: Reference gene primers were amplified, and this amplification served to estimate nucleated cell counts. Only in-frame clones appear in the TCRdb table, and some are missing; sequencing was by immunoSEQ multiplex PCR. For V, J and clone size, that table is used; D and trimming come from the DNA. The table records tens of thousands of clones, around 84% of them present only once.

Sequencing was carried out using peripheral blood. This receptor was taken from a man aged 50 or older with active COVID-19. This rearrangement joins TRBV10-2 to TRBJ2-5; a weak D match, TRBD2 (6 bases). CDR3 loop: CASSDWTKRFGTQYF. CDR3 nucleotide sequence: TGCGCCAGCAGTGACTGGACTAAGAGATTTGGGACCCAGTACTTC.